This passage covers 16 T cell receptor beta chains from one sample sequenced in a study of blood T cell repertoires in COVID-19. TCRdb's table, derived via immunoSEQ multiplex PCR, lists solely in-frame clones and lacks some. The sample records approximately 210,000 clones, over 75% being singletons. The specimen was PBMCs or T cells enriched from blood (not recorded which). The source of these receptors is a man in his thirties or forties with acute COVID-19.

The chain carries TRBV5-6 and TRBJ1-3; no clear D. The CDR3 extends over 15 amino acids. Trimming removed 6 bases from V and 2 bases from J, with 15 bases in between. Germline assignment: CDR1 SGHDT and CDR2 YYEEEE. The CDR3 DNA sequence: TGTGCCAGCAACCTATTGGACGGGGCTGGAAACACCATATATTTT. It is translated as CASNLLDGAGNTIYF. The whole variable domain, remainder taken from reference TRBV5-6 and TRBJ1-3, is DAGVTQSPTHLIKTRGQQVTLRCSPKSGHDTVSWYQQALGQGPQFIFQYYEEEERQRGNFPDRFSGHQFPNYSSELNVNALLLGDSALYLCASNLLDGAGNTIYFGEGSWLTVV.

J is TRBJ1-5 and V is TRBV6-6, with 8 bases fitting TRBD1. The junction had 5 bases not matched to a gene; V was cut back by 6 bases and J by 4 bases. CDR1 and CDR2 from the germline V gene are MNHNY and SVGAGI (reference sequence). The CDR3 extends over 14 amino acids. The CDR3 loop is CASRRGQGNQPQHF. The CDR3 DNA reads as TGTGCCAGCAGGCGTGGACAGGGAAATCAGCCCCAGCATTTT.

V usage is TRBV4-1 and J usage is TRBJ1-3, with 9 bases aligning to TRBD1. The V gene end was trimmed by 4 bases and the J gene end by 4 bases; junction bases not matched to a gene: 14. Per germline, CDR1 MGHRA and CDR2 YSYEKL. This CDR3 is built from 18 residues. This CDR3 reads CASSPMLLQGARGNTIYF. The CDR3 DNA reads as TGCGCCAGCAGCCCTATGCTCTTACAGGGGGCGCGGGGAAACACCATATATTTT.

The CDR3 DNA is TGCGCCAGCAGTGTCCAGGGATTTAACACTGAAGCTTTCTTT. Amino acid sequence: CASSVQGFNTEAFF. This chain connects TRBV10-2 to TRBJ1-1; TRBD1 is a possible D gene (5 bases). Deletions cut 4 bases from V and 2 bases from J, with 11 bases between. Germline V gene lookup returns CDR1 WSHSY and CDR2 SAAADI. CDR3 length: 14 amino acids.

This clone was picked up one time. The chain joins TRBV5-5 to TRBJ2-7; TRBD1 aligns across 12 bases. The CDR3 runs to 15 residues. J lost 7 bases, V lost 4 bases, and 9 bases had no gene match. Germline V gene sequence: CDR1 SGHKS, CDR2 YYEKEE (reference sequence). Written as DNA, the CDR3 is TGTGCCAGCAGCGCGCCGGGACAGGGGGCGCGGGAGCAGTACTTC. Its translation is CASSAPGQGAREQYF.

The chain links TRBV11-1 to TRBJ2-5; 9 nucleotides agree with TRBD2. The CDR3 loop spans 14 amino acids. Per the germline V gene, CDR1 is SGHAT and CDR2 is FQDESV (reference sequence). V lost 5 bases and J lost 5; bases outside the gene matches: 6. The CDR3 DNA reads as TGTGCCAGCAGCCTTAGCGGGGGCTCGGAGACCCAGTACTTC. As protein: CASSLSGGSETQYF. Full variable domain (missing parts from reference TRBV11-1 and TRBJ2-5): EAEVAQSPRYKITEKSQAVAFWCDPISGHATLYWYRQILGQGPELLVQFQDESVVDDSQLPKDRFSAERLKGVDSTLKIQPAELGDSAMYLCASSLSGGSETQYFGPGTRLLVL.

The gene calls are TRBV9 and TRBJ2-3; 8 bases agree with TRBD2. V lost 0 bases, J lost 2 bases, and 5 bases stayed unmatched. The CDR3 runs to 16 residues. Germline V gene data show CDR1 as SGDLS and CDR2 as YYNGEE. The CDR3 sequence is CASSVAGGGLTDTQYF. CDR3 bases: TGTGCCAGCAGCGTAGCCGGGGGGGGGCTCACAGATACGCAGTATTTT.

J is TRBJ1-1 and V is TRBV9; D gene ambiguous. The CDR3 contains 14 residues. From germline, CDR1 is SGDLS and CDR2 YYNGEE. The germline V and J ends were trimmed by 2 bases and 0 bases, with 8 bases remaining between them. As DNA, the CDR3 is TGTGCCAGCAGCGTGGAGGGTTTGAACACTGAAGCTTTCTTT. Translated: CASSVEGLNTEAFF. Looking up the rest from reference TRBV9 and TRBJ1-1 gives the full variable domain: DSGVTQTPKHLITATGQRVTLRCSPRSGDLSVYWYQQSLDQGLQFLIQYYNGEERAKGNILERFSAQQFPDLHSELNLSSLELGDSALYFCASSVEGLNTEAFFGQGTRLTVV.

V and J are TRBV9 and TRBJ2-3, with a tentative D call TRBD1 (6 bases). The V gene lost 6 bases and the J gene lost 1 base, with 12 bases spanning the gap. Germline V lookup: CDR1 SGDLS, CDR2 YYNGEE. The length of the CDR3 is 14 residues. As DNA, the CDR3 is TGTGCCAGCAACATGGGGGCGCGCACAGATACGCAGTATTTT. Translation: CASNMGARTDTQYF.

The chain uses TRBV7-9 and TRBJ2-1, with TRBD2 identical over 11 bases. CDR3 size: 15 residues. Germline trimming cut 6 bases from V and 7 bases from J; bases unmatched to any gene: 8. Germline V CDR1 and CDR2: SEHNR, FQNEAQ (reference sequence). The CDR3 nucleotides read TGTGCCAGCAGTTCCACTAGCGGGGGAGGTAATGAGCAGTTCTTC. Its translation is CASSSTSGGGNEQFF.

This chain uses TRBV29-1 with TRBJ1-1; 9 positions agree with TRBD1. Germline CDR1 and CDR2: SQVTM and ANQGSEA. This CDR3 has 11 amino acids. The J segment lost 4 bases and the V segment lost 7 bases, leaving 1 base of the junction unmatched. The CDR3 DNA reads as TGCAGCGCGACAGGGGGCACTGAAGCTTTCTTT. Amino acid sequence: CSATGGTEAFF.

The chain recombines TRBV28 with TRBJ1-6, with D unclear. This CDR3 contains 14 residues. CDR1 is MDHEN and CDR2 is SYDVKM in the germline V gene. Trimming removed 6 bases at V and 5 bases at J, with 11 bases between. The CDR3 region has the DNA TGTGCCAGCAGGGAGGGATCGGATAATTCACCCCTCCACTTT. This codes for CASREGSDNSPLHF.

The rearrangement uses TRBV28 and TRBJ1-5; 8 bases fit TRBD1. Looked up from germline, CDR1 is MDHEN and CDR2 is SYDVKM. V lost 5 bases, J lost 4 bases, and 10 bases stayed unmatched. This CDR3 contains 16 residues. This chain's CDR3 is CASSPGGPDANQPQHF. The CDR3 region has the DNA TGTGCCAGCAGTCCAGGGGGCCCCGATGCAAATCAGCCCCAGCATTTT.

There are a few counts of this clone. The chain couples TRBV10-2 to TRBJ1-2, with D possibly TRBD1 on 5 matching bases. The V and J ends lost 4 bases and 8 bases respectively, with 17 bases between them. CDR3 length equals 14 residues. Looked up from germline, CDR1 is WSHSY and CDR2 is SAAADI. The CDR3, as DNA: TGCGCCAGCAGTGGGGGCCTCGAAGAAGAAGGCTACACCTTC. Translating it yields CASSGGLEEEGYTF.

The V and J genes are TRBV12-3 or TRBV12-4 and TRBJ1-2; 12 nucleotides agree with TRBD1. V shed 6 bases, J shed 7 bases, and the junction held 3 bases outside the gene matches. The CDR3 contains 13 residues. CDR3 loop: CASRGQGATGYTF. The CDR3 region has the DNA TGTGCCAGCAGGGGACAGGGGGCGACTGGCTACACCTTC.

CDR3 sequence: CASSSGTDTQYF. The DNA of the CDR3 is TGTGCCAGCAGCTCCGGCACAGATACGCAGTATTTT. J is TRBJ2-3 and V is TRBV6-5; D gene ambiguous. Germline V gene sequence: CDR1 MNHEY, CDR2 SVGAGI. The CDR3 has 12 residues. Trimming took off 6 bases at V and 1 base at J, with 5 bases between the two ends.